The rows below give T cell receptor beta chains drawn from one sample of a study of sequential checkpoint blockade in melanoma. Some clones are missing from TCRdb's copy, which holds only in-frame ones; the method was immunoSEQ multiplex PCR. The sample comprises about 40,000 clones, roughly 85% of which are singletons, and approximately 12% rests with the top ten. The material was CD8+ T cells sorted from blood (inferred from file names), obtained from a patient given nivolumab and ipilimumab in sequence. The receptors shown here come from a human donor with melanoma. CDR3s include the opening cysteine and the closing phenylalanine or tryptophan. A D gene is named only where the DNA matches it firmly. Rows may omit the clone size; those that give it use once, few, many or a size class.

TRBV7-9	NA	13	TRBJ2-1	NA	TGTGCCAGCAGCCCCTCAGCGCCTAATGAGCAGTTCTTC	CASSPSAPNEQFF
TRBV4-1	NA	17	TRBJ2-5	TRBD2	TGCGCCAGCAGCCAGGTGGGAGGGAGGGCCATGAAAGAGACCCAGTACTTC	CASSQVGGRAMKETQYF
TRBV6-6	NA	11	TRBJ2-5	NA	TGTGCCAGCAGTTCCCGGGAGACCCAGTACTTC	CASSSRETQYF
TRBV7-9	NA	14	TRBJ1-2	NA	TGTGCCAGCAGCCTCGGGGTGGAGTACAATGGCTACACCTTC	CASSLGVEYNGYTF
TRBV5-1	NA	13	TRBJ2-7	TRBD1	TGCGCCAGCAGCGTCGGACAGGCCTACGAGCAGTACTTC	CASSVGQAYEQYF
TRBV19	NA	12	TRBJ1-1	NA	TGTGCCACCCGCGGGGGAAACACTGAAGCTTTCTTT	CATRGGNTEAFF
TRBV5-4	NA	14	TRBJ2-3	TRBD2	TGTGCCAGCGGTCTAGCGGGAGGCACAGATACGCAGTATTTT	CASGLAGGTDTQYF
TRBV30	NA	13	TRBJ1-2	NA	TGTGCCTGGAGTGTACTGGAGACCTATGGCTACACCTTC	CAWSVLETYGYTF
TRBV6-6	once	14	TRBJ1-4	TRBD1	TGTGCCAGCAGCCTCAGGGGGCCTAATGAAAAACTGTTTTTT	CASSLRGPNEKLFF
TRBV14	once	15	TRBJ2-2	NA	TGTGCCAGCAGCCATGAAACAGGGAGGGCCGGGGAGCTGTTTTTT	CASSHETGRAGELFF
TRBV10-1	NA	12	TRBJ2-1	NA	TGCGCCAGCAGTGAAACATTGGATGAGCAGTTCTTC	CASSETLDEQFF
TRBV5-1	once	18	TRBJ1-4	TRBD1	TGCGCCAGCAGCTTTGATTGGACAGGGGAGGCAACTAATGAAAAACTGTTTTTT	CASSFDWTGEATNEKLFF
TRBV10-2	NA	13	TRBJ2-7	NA	TGCGCCAGCAGTGATGTGCTATCCTACGAGCAGTACTTC	CASSDVLSYEQYF
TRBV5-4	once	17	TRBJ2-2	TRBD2	TGTGCCAGCAGCTTGGGGAATAGCGGGAGAGAAACCGGGGAGCTGTTTTTT	CASSLGNSGRETGELFF
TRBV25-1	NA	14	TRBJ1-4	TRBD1	TGTGCCAGCAGTCAGGGACAGTGGTACGAAAAACTGTTTTTT	CASSQGQWYEKLFF
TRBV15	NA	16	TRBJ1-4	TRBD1	TGTGCCACCAGAAGTATCCCGGGACAGGGAAATGAAAAACTGTTTTTT	CATRSIPGQGNEKLFF
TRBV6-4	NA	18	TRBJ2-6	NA	TGTGCCAGCAGCTCCCTTGGGAGCGGCCGCCCTGGGGCCAACGTCCTGACTTTC	CASSSLGSGRPGANVLTF
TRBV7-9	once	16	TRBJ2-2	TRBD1	TGTGCCAGCAGCTTACTTAACAGGGGGATCACCGGGGAGCTGTTTTTT	CASSLLNRGITGELFF
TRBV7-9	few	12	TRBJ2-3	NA	TGTGCCAGCAGCTCACTAGCAGATACGCAGTATTTT	CASSSLADTQYF
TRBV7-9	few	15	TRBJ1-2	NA	TGTGCCAGCACCGCTGACAGAGGTACCCTCCATGGCTACACCTTC	CASTADRGTLHGYTF
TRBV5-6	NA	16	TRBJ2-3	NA	TGTGCCAGCAGCTACCCGCGGAGTTCTACCACAGATACGCAGTATTTT	CASSYPRSSTTDTQYF
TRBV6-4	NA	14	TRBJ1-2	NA	TGTGCCAGCAGTGAACAACCTCCTAACTATGGCTACACCTTC	CASSEQPPNYGYTF
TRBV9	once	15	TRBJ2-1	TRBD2	TGTGCCAGCAGCCTTAGCGGGACTTCCTACAATGAGCAGTTCTTC	CASSLSGTSYNEQFF
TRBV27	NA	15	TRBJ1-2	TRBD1	TGTGCCAGCAGTCCTAGACAGGGATATCTTCGTGGCTACACCTTC	CASSPRQGYLRGYTF
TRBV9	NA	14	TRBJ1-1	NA	TGTGCCAGCAGCGAGCCCCCCTTGAACACTGAAGCTTTCTTT	CASSEPPLNTEAFF
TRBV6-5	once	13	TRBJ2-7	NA	TGTGCCAGCAGTCAGGGCTCCGGCTACGAGCAGTACTTC	CASSQGSGYEQYF
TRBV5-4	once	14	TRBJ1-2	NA	TGTGCCAGCACCCCTTGGGGGGGAGGTTATGGCTACACCTTC	CASTPWGGGYGYTF